This entry lists 2 T cell receptor beta chains sequenced from one sample in a study of Graves' ophthalmopathy and Graves' hyperthyroidism. Amplifying from RNA transcripts, the study obtained TCR beta CDR3 regions. Investigators did first-round RT-PCR with HTBI primers, then second-round multiplex PCR. TCRdb recomputed calls from the multiplex PCR reads with MiXCR, one row per CDR3 protein. Among around 1.1 million distinct CDR3 sequences listed, around a third were seen once. Sample: peripheral blood or thyroid tissue (not recorded which). The receptors originated from an adult man with Graves' hyperthyroidism.

This clonotype is a singleton in its sample. The chain employs TRBV10-3 and TRBJ2-6; D not resolved. The CDR3 runs 12 residues. CDR1 and CDR2 from the germline V gene are ENHRY and SYGVKD. Trimming stripped 9 bases from V and 0 bases from J, with 3 bases between. DNA of the CDR3: TGTGCCATGAACTCTGGGGCCAACGTCCTGACTTTC. Its protein is CAMNSGANVLTF.

This clonotype was found many times. The chain uses TRBV10-3 and TRBJ1-4; D is uncertain. V lost 3 bases, J lost 3 bases, and 11 bases lay in between. The CDR3 loop spans 15 amino acids. The V gene's germline CDR1 is ENHRY and CDR2 SYGVKD. The CDR3 loop is CAISDQELANEKLFF. As DNA, the CDR3 is TGTGCCATCAGTGATCAGGAGTTGGCTAATGAAAAACTGTTTTTT.